These T cell receptor beta chains were read from a single sample in a study of monozygotic twins with cystic fibrosis. Repertoires were generated with immunoSEQ multiplex PCR, while TCRdb's copy carries only in-frame clones and drops some. The sample yields about 14,000 clones, 85% to 95% seen once. The specimen sequenced was blood. Receptors were obtained from a girl aged 2 to 10 with cystic fibrosis. CDR3s include the opening cysteine and the closing phenylalanine or tryptophan. A D gene is named only where the DNA matches it firmly. For some rows the clone size is stated as once, few or many, or as a class when expanded; others skip it.

clone_size | d_call | j_call | v_call | cdr3_nt | cdr3_aa
- | TRBD2 | TRBJ2-1 | TRBV25-1 | TGTGCCAGCAGTGGACCAGTAGCGGGAGGGGTCTACAATGAGCAGTTCTTC | CASSGPVAGGVYNEQFF
- | - | TRBJ2-3 | TRBV5-1 | TGCGCCAGCAGCTGGCAATTCAGCTATTCCACAGATACGCAGTATTTT | CASSWQFSYSTDTQYF
- | TRBD1 | TRBJ1-5 | TRBV7-8 | TGTGCCAGCAGCCCCGTGTTACTAGGACAGGGTCAGCCCCAGCATTTT | CASSPVLLGQGQPQHF
- | TRBD1 | TRBJ2-7 | TRBV29-1 | TGCAGCGTTAGGACAGGGACCACCTACGAGCAGTACTTC | CSVRTGTTYEQYF
- | TRBD1 | TRBJ2-1 | TRBV30 | TGTGCCTGGCCTACGGGGACAGTATACAATGAGCAGTTCTTC | CAWPTGTVYNEQFF
- | TRBD2 | TRBJ2-3 | TRBV30 | TGTGCCTCAAGACTAGCGGGAGGAGATACGCAGTATTTT | CASRLAGGDTQYF
- | TRBD2 | TRBJ2-5 | TRBV27 | TGTGCCAGCGGGGTAGCGGGAGGGCCTTTGGAGACCCAGTACTTC | CASGVAGGPLETQYF
- | - | TRBJ2-1 | TRBV4-3 | TGCGCCAGCAGCCAAGATCCGGTCAGCTCCTACAATGAGCAGTTCTTC | CASSQDPVSSYNEQFF
- | TRBD1 | TRBJ1-3 | TRBV29-1 | TGCAGCGTGACCCGGACAGGGACCCCTGGAAACACCATATATTTT | CSVTRTGTPGNTIYF
few | TRBD2 | TRBJ2-7 | TRBV10-3 | TGTGCCATCAGTGAGTCCCTAGCGGGGACTTCCTACGAGCAGTACTTC | CAISESLAGTSYEQYF
few | - | TRBJ1-1 | TRBV5-1 | TGCGCCAGCAGCTTCTTCCCGAAACGGAACACTGAAGCTTTCTTT | CASSFFPKRNTEAFF
once | TRBD2 | TRBJ2-7 | TRBV10-3 | TGTGCCATCAGTGACTGGCTAGCGGGAGTCTTCGAGCAGTACTTC | CAISDWLAGVFEQYF
- | TRBD1 | TRBJ1-1 | TRBV10-3 | TGTGCCATCAGTGAGCTGGGGACAGAGAACACTGAAGCTTTCTTT | CAISELGTENTEAFF
- | TRBD2 | TRBJ2-3 | TRBV7-7 | TGTGCCAGCAGCTTAGGGGCGGGAGACACAGATACGCAGTATTTT | CASSLGAGDTDTQYF
- | TRBD2 | TRBJ2-1 | TRBV27 | TGTGCCAGCAGTTTATGGGGGGAGGGCCTGAATGAGCAGTTCTTC | CASSLWGEGLNEQFF
- | TRBD2 | TRBJ2-1 | TRBV9 | TGTGCCAGCAGCTCACGACCGGGACTACACTACAATGAGCAGTTCTTC | CASSSRPGLHYNEQFF
- | - | TRBJ2-3 | TRBV30 | TGTGCCTGGGGGTGGGGAAGCACAGATACGCAGTATTTT | CAWGWGSTDTQYF
- | TRBD1 | TRBJ2-7 | TRBV28 | TGTGCCAGCAGTACCCGCGACAGGGCCAGGGAGCAGTACTTC | CASSTRDRAREQYF
- | - | TRBJ2-7 | TRBV10-2 | TGCGCCAGCAGCGGTTCCCGACCCAAAAGCGAGCAGTACTTC | CASSGSRPKSEQYF
- | TRBD2 | TRBJ2-1 | TRBV11-2 | TGTGCCAGCAGCTTAGTTACTAGCGGGAGGTCCAATGAGCAGTTCTTC | CASSLVTSGRSNEQFF
- | - | TRBJ1-1 | TRBV30 | TGTGCCTGGGGGGGGGCTGAGGGAGCTTTCTTT | CAWGGAEGAFF
- | TRBD1 | TRBJ2-4 | TRBV27 | TGTGCCAGCAGTCCGCGGGACAGGCCCCCAAACATTCAGTACTTC | CASSPRDRPPNIQYF
- | - | TRBJ1-5 | TRBV7-8 | TGTGCCAGCAGCTCCTTGGCGGGGGGCAATCAGCCCCAGCATTTT | CASSSLAGGNQPQHF
- | TRBD1 | TRBJ1-2 | TRBV28 | TGTGCCAGCATTTCGACAGGGGCTAACTATGGCTACACCTTC | CASISTGANYGYTF
- | - | TRBJ2-3 | TRBV7-3 | TGTGCCAGCAGCTTAACAGGGTCTTACACAGATACGCAGTATTTT | CASSLTGSYTDTQYF
- | TRBD2 | TRBJ2-1 | TRBV5-6 | TGTGCCAGCAGCTTGGCCAGGGAGGGTAATGAGCAGTTCTTC | CASSLAREGNEQFF
- | - | TRBJ1-2 | TRBV5-6 | TGTGCCAGCAGCTTGGACAGCTATGGCTACACCTTC | CASSLDSYGYTF
- | TRBD1 | TRBJ2-7 | TRBV5-1 | TGCGCCAGCAGCTTGGCCGAGCAGGGGGTCTACGAGCAGTACTTC | CASSLAEQGVYEQYF
- | - | TRBJ2-7 | TRBV4-1 | TGCGCCAGCAGCCAAGTCCCGGGAGATCCCTACGAGCAGTACTTC | CASSQVPGDPYEQYF
- | TRBD2 | TRBJ2-1 | TRBV6-1 | TGTGCCAGCAGTGAGGATGCGCAGCTAGCGGGTTACAATGAGCAGTTCTTC | CASSEDAQLAGYNEQFF
- | TRBD1 | TRBJ1-2 | TRBV28 | TGTGCCAGCAGTCCCACCTGGACAGGGGCCGGCTATGGCTACACCTTC | CASSPTWTGAGYGYTF
once | - | TRBJ2-3 | TRBV11-3 | TGTGCCAGCAGCTTAGGCAGCACGGCAGATACGCAGTATTTT | CASSLGSTADTQYF
- | - | TRBJ2-1 | TRBV4-1 | TGCGCCAGCAGCCATTCCAACAGGGAAACTAGCGATGAGCAGTTCTTC | CASSHSNRETSDEQFF
- | TRBD2 | TRBJ2-3 | TRBV4-3 | TGCGCCAGCAGCCCTTCTAGCGGGAGGACAGATACGCAGTATTTT | CASSPSSGRTDTQYF
- | TRBD1 | TRBJ1-3 | TRBV19 | TGTGCCAGCCGAGACAGGGCTGGAAACACCATATATTTT | CASRDRAGNTIYF
- | - | TRBJ1-5 | TRBV27 | TGTGCCAGCAGTTTCGAAGTCAATCAGCCCCAGCATTTT | CASSFEVNQPQHF
- | - | TRBJ2-7 | TRBV28 | TGTGCCAGCAGTGTGCCTACCTTGAGCGAGCAGTACTTC | CASSVPTLSEQYF
- | - | TRBJ2-2 | TRBV6-6 | TGTGCCAGCAGTTCCCCCGGGGAGCTGTTTTTT | CASSSPGELFF
- | - | TRBJ2-5 | TRBV30 | TGTGCCTGGAGTGATGGGACCCAGTACTTC | CAWSDGTQYF
- | - | TRBJ1-3 | TRBV2 | TGTGCCAGCAGGGGAGACTCTACCTCTGGAAACACCATATATTTT | CASRGDSTSGNTIYF
- | TRBD1 | TRBJ2-3 | TRBV6-1 | TGTGCCAGCAGTGGCTCCGGACAGGGATACACAGATACGCAGTATTTT | CASSGSGQGYTDTQYF
- | - | TRBJ1-1 | TRBV6-5 | TGTGCCAGCAGCCCCCTTGCGGGTCTATCTGAAGCTTTCTTT | CASSPLAGLSEAFF
once | - | TRBJ1-3 | TRBV7-3 | TGTGCCAGCAGCAGAGGGGGAAGCTCTGGAAACACCATATATTTT | CASSRGGSSGNTIYF
once | - | TRBJ2-6 | TRBV9 | TGTGCCAGCAGCGTAGGTGGAGATCTGAGGGCCAACGTCCTGACTTTC | CASSVGGDLRANVLTF
- | - | TRBJ1-1 | TRBV5-1 | TGCGCCAGCAGCTTACAGGGCCACACTGAAGCTTTCTTT | CASSLQGHTEAFF
- | TRBD2 | TRBJ2-5 | TRBV27 | TGTGCCAGCAGGCCAGTGACTAGCGGGAGGAGAGAGACCCAGTACTTC | CASRPVTSGRRETQYF
- | - | TRBJ1-4 | TRBV7-2 | TGTGCCAGCAGCCCAACAAGGATAGGCGAAAAACTGTTTTTT | CASSPTRIGEKLFF
- | - | TRBJ2-7 | TRBV7-8 | TGTGCCAGCAGCCGCCGACCAGTCTACGAGCAGTACTTC | CASSRRPVYEQYF
- | - | TRBJ2-7 | TRBV2 | TGTGCCAGCAGTGGGATGGAGGGGAGGACGGTCGCCTACGAGCAGTACTTC | CASSGMEGRTVAYEQYF
- | TRBD1 | TRBJ2-7 | TRBV5-1 | TGCGCCAGCAGTTGGGGACAGGGGTCCAACGAGCAGTACTTC | CASSWGQGSNEQYF
- | TRBD1 | TRBJ2-7 | TRBV7-8 | TGTGCCAGCAGCTTACACCGCGGACAGGGGTCAGGGGACGAGCAGTACTTC | CASSLHRGQGSGDEQYF
- | - | TRBJ1-2 | TRBV29-1 | TGCAGCGTGGATAACCCGGGACAACTGCACTATGGCTACACCTTC | CSVDNPGQLHYGYTF
once | - | TRBJ2-5 | TRBV4-2 | TGTGCCAGCAGCCAAGGGGAATGGTCGGGAGACTCAGGGGAGACCCAGTACTTC | CASSQGEWSGDSGETQYF